Detailed here is one TCR beta chain. Its antigen is still unknown. The record originates from a study of cytomegalovirus exposure and HLA in healthy donors. These donors counted as nominally healthy when sampled, but unrecorded immune exposures were likely. PCR employed 60 Vbeta and 13 Jbeta primers. Assay used: immunoSEQ multiplex PCR; TCRdb lists only in-frame clones, some missing. The profile shows roughly 170,000 clones, 80% of them singletons. Study-wide results and limits: Only CMV serostatus was available as immune exposure information. Presence/absence analyses took donor sequencing depth as roughly uniform.

Unmatched junction bases numbered 6, after V lost 4 bases and J lost 10 bases. Germline V gene lookup returns CDR1 SNHLY and CDR2 FYNNEI. CDR3 size: 14 residues. Sequencing was done on a sample of PBMCs. This sequence was found in a boy under 18 in good health and CMV-seronegative. This chain connects TRBV2 to TRBJ1-6, with TRBD1 identical over 8 bases. The CDR3: CASSVRTGRSPLHF. Here the CDR3 DNA reads TGTGCCAGCAGTGTTCGGACAGGGCGCTCACCCCTCCACTTT.